The TCR beta chain under discussion was sequenced for a study of response to subunit inactivated influenza vaccine. Via MiXCR, TCRdb re-called the RT-PCR reads, giving one row per CDR3 protein. The table includes 300,000 to 350,000 distinct CDR3 sequences, just over 20% detected once. The CDR3 runs 13 residues. The germline V and J ends were trimmed by 3 bases and 4 bases, with 9 bases remaining between them. CDR1 is SGHRS, CDR2 YFSETQ, per germline. This clonotype was recorded a few times. As yet, its antigen is unknown. Study conclusions and caveats: There was a suggestion from the authors that each seasonal influenza vaccination recruits few new T cells.

This TCR derives from a man between 50 and 75 years old who received an inactivated influenza vaccine. The chain combines TRBV5-1 with TRBJ2-3; D is unresolved. The sample here was PBMCs from blood, taken about 20 months after vaccination. The CDR3 coding sequence is TGCGCCAGCAGCTCGTGGGTGGCAGATACGCAGTATTTT. It translates to CASSSWVADTQYF.